The 10 T cell receptor beta chains below all came from one sample that was sequenced in a study of blood T cell repertoires in COVID-19. Assay: immunoSEQ multiplex PCR; the TCRdb copy retains only in-frame clones and omits some. The sample carries over 350,000 clones, more than 70% recorded once. Input material: PBMCs or T cells enriched from blood (not recorded which). Receptor source: a woman between 18 and 29 years old who had recovered from COVID-19.

The V call is TRBV12-5, the J call TRBJ1-2; 7 nucleotides align to TRBD1. CDR1 and CDR2 (germline): LGHNT, FRNRAP. The CDR3 consists of 14 residues. After removal of 3 bases from V and 6 bases from J, the junction contained 7 bases not matched to a gene. The CDR3 nucleotides read TGTGCTAGTGGTTTTGCAGGGGGGTCAGATGGCTACACCTTC. This gives the protein CASGFAGGSDGYTF. The whole variable domain, remainder taken from reference TRBV12-5 and TRBJ1-2, is DARVTQTPRHKVTEMGQEVTMRCQPILGHNTVFWYRQTMMQGLELLAYFRNRAPLDDSGMPKDRFSAEMPDATLATLKIQPSEPRDSAVYFCASGFAGGSDGYTFGSGTRLTVV.

The V call is TRBV10-3, the J call TRBJ2-7, with 8 positions matching TRBD1. J lost 5 bases, V lost 11 bases, and 8 bases had no gene match. Germline lookup yields CDR1 ENHRY and CDR2 SYGVKD. The CDR3 contains 12 residues. CDR3 region: CAARTGQDEQYF. In DNA form, the CDR3 reads TGTGCCGCCCGGACAGGGCAGGACGAGCAGTACTTC.

The chain is built from TRBV4-1 and TRBJ1-3; no clear D. Looked up from germline, CDR1 is MGHRA and CDR2 is YSYEKL. CDR3 length: 15 residues. Deletions cut 3 bases from V and 2 bases from J, with 11 bases between. CDR3 sequence reads: CASSQVAAAGNTIYF. The CDR3, as DNA: TGCGCCAGCAGCCAGGTCGCTGCAGCTGGAAACACCATATATTTT.

About this clone: The same CDR3 also results from other DNA sequences found in this sample. This chain uses TRBV12-3 or TRBV12-4 with TRBJ1-6; a possible D gene is TRBD1 (5 bases). V gave up 5 bases and J gave up 7 bases, with 9 bases separating them. The CDR3 is made up of 13 amino acids. CDR3 nucleotide sequence: TGTGCCAGCAGTCTTTCAGGGAATTCACCCCTCCACTTT. This encodes CASSLSGNSPLHF.

The chain employs TRBV4-2 and TRBJ2-7, with 7 bases aligning to TRBD1. This CDR3 is built from 16 residues. Germline V gives CDR1 LGHNA, CDR2 YNFKEQ. After removal of 3 bases from V and 4 bases from J, the junction contained 12 bases not matched to a gene. The CDR3 protein is CASSQQQGNAQYEQYF. CDR3 DNA: TGTGCCAGCAGCCAGCAACAGGGGAACGCCCAATACGAGCAGTACTTC.

Regarding this clone: Different DNA sequences within this sample yield the same CDR3. V is TRBV5-6 and J is TRBJ2-3; 8 bases align to TRBD2. V gave up 0 bases and J gave up 3 bases; unmatched junction bases: 0. The V gene's germline CDR1 is SGHDT and CDR2 YYEEEE. This CDR3 is 14 amino acids long. CDR3 sequence (DNA): TGTGCCAGCAGCTTGGGCGGGGGGACAGATACGCAGTATTTT. This encodes CASSLGGGTDTQYF.

V and J are TRBV6-5 and TRBJ2-5, with D tentatively TRBD1 (6 bases). Germline lookup yields CDR1 MNHEY and CDR2 SVGAGI. The CDR3 contains 15 residues. Trimming stripped 5 bases from V and 3 bases from J, with 16 bases between. CDR3 sequence: CASSHHPQGKETQYF. The CDR3 DNA reads as TGTGCCAGCAGTCACCACCCACAGGGTAAAGAGACCCAGTACTTC.

This chain connects TRBV7-2 to TRBJ2-3, with D perhaps TRBD2 (7 bases). CDR3 length equals 14 residues. The V end was cut by 1 base, the J end by 7 bases, with 12 bases between. Germline V lookup: CDR1 SGHTA, CDR2 FQGNSA. In DNA form, the CDR3 reads TGTGCCAGCAGCTTAGACGGGGGGCCGAATACGCAGTATTTT. This gives the protein CASSLDGGPNTQYF.

DNA of the CDR3: TGTGCCAGCAGCTACACCGGGACAGGGGCGGGAGAGCAGTACTTC. This sequence encodes CASSYTGTGAGEQYF. The V call is TRBV2, the J call TRBJ2-7; 10 nucleotides line up with TRBD1. The J segment lost 7 bases and the V segment lost 6 bases, leaving 12 bases of the junction unmatched. The CDR3 is 15 residues long. From germline, CDR1 is SNHLY and CDR2 FYNNEI.

This sequence joins TRBV4-1 and TRBJ2-7; TRBD1 aligns across 9 bases. The CDR3 is 13 amino acids. Germline V lookup: CDR1 MGHRA, CDR2 YSYEKL. J lost 3 bases, V lost 10 bases, and 7 bases had no gene match. This CDR3 is CAIDPGQGYEQYF. CDR3 nucleotides: TGCGCCATCGACCCGGGACAGGGCTACGAGCAGTACTTC.